These T cell receptor beta chains were read from a single sample in a study of blood T cells in healthy people across ages. A single record per CDR3 protein comes from TCRdb applying MiXCR to the 5' RACE reads. The data contain about 1.6 million distinct CDR3 sequences, roughly 30% of them singletons. Material: blood. The source is a woman aged 25 to 45 in good health. CDR3s include the opening cysteine and the closing phenylalanine or tryptophan. A D gene is named only where the DNA matches it firmly. Clone size appears in some rows only: once, few, many, or a class for an expanded clone.

d_gene: -
j_gene: TRBJ2-3
v_gene: TRBV6-1
abundance: -
CDR3aa: CASSEGVGTQYF
CDR3nt: TGTGCCAGCAGTGAAGGTGTGGGGACGCAGTATTTT

d_gene: TRBD2
j_gene: TRBJ2-2
v_gene: TRBV7-3
abundance: -
CDR3aa: CASSPLAGGPAGELFF
CDR3nt: TGTGCCAGCAGCCCCTTAGCGGGAGGGCCCGCCGGGGAGCTGTTTTTT

d_gene: TRBD2
j_gene: TRBJ2-7
v_gene: TRBV5-1
abundance: -
CDR3aa: CASSAVTSGSYEQYF
CDR3nt: TGCGCCAGCAGCGCGGTGACTAGCGGGTCCTACGAGCAGTACTTC

d_gene: TRBD2
j_gene: TRBJ2-5
v_gene: TRBV7-9
abundance: -
CDR3aa: CASSEAGVGTQYF
CDR3nt: TGTGCCAGCAGCGAGGCGGGGGTTGGGACCCAGTACTTC

d_gene: -
j_gene: TRBJ2-5
v_gene: TRBV4-1
abundance: -
CDR3aa: CASSPAGREETQYF
CDR3nt: TGCGCCAGCAGCCCAGCGGGCCGCGAAGAGACCCAGTACTTC

d_gene: -
j_gene: TRBJ2-7
v_gene: TRBV2
abundance: few
CDR3aa: CASSEASPLAYEQYF
CDR3nt: TGTGCCAGCAGTGAAGCGTCGCCCCTGGCCTACGAGCAGTACTTC

d_gene: -
j_gene: TRBJ2-7
v_gene: TRBV6-5
abundance: few
CDR3aa: CASSYGRGGYEQYF
CDR3nt: TGTGCCAGCAGTTACGGCAGGGGGGGGTACGAGCAGTACTTC

d_gene: TRBD2
j_gene: TRBJ2-3
v_gene: TRBV7-6
abundance: -
CDR3aa: CASSPGLAGQTDTQYF
CDR3nt: TGTGCCAGCAGCCCGGGACTAGCGGGCCAAACAGATACGCAGTATTTT

d_gene: -
j_gene: TRBJ1-1
v_gene: TRBV7-9
abundance: many
CDR3aa: CASSFARGGNTEAFF
CDR3nt: TGTGCCAGCAGCTTTGCCAGGGGAGGGAACACTGAAGCTTTCTTT

d_gene: TRBD2
j_gene: TRBJ2-1
v_gene: TRBV7-2
abundance: -
CDR3aa: CASSFWGGPGSYNEQFF
CDR3nt: TGTGCCAGCAGCTTCTGGGGGGGTCCTGGCTCCTACAATGAGCAGTTCTTC

d_gene: TRBD1
j_gene: TRBJ1-6
v_gene: TRBV4-1
abundance: few
CDR3aa: CASSQDRDRGSSPLHF
CDR3nt: TGCGCCAGCAGCCAAGACCGGGACAGGGGATCTTCACCCCTCCACTTT

d_gene: TRBD2
j_gene: TRBJ2-5
v_gene: TRBV6-5
abundance: -
CDR3aa: CASSYQGTSGGLRAETQYF
CDR3nt: TGTGCCAGCAGTTACCAGGGGACTAGCGGGGGCCTAAGAGCGGAGACCCAGTACTTC

d_gene: TRBD2
j_gene: TRBJ2-1
v_gene: TRBV3-1
abundance: few
CDR3aa: CASSQTLLAGGHGEQFF
CDR3nt: TGTGCCAGCAGCCAGACCCTACTAGCGGGGGGGCATGGTGAGCAGTTCTTC

d_gene: -
j_gene: TRBJ1-2
v_gene: TRBV5-4
abundance: -
CDR3aa: CASSSRQTEGYTF
CDR3nt: TGTGCCAGCAGCTCTCGACAGACTGAGGGCTACACCTTC

d_gene: TRBD1
j_gene: TRBJ1-2
v_gene: TRBV2
abundance: -
CDR3aa: CASSEVGTGDGYTF
CDR3nt: TGTGCCAGCAGTGAAGTCGGGACAGGGGATGGCTACACCTTC

d_gene: TRBD2
j_gene: TRBJ2-1
v_gene: TRBV20-1
abundance: -
CDR3aa: CSANFNSGRAGHNEQFF
CDR3nt: TGCAGTGCTAACTTCAACAGCGGGAGGGCCGGGCACAATGAGCAGTTCTTC

d_gene: -
j_gene: TRBJ2-5
v_gene: TRBV21-1
abundance: few
CDR3aa: CASIRTGTQETQYF
CDR3nt: TGTGCCAGCATTCGGACAGGGACCCAAGAGACCCAGTACTTC

d_gene: TRBD2
j_gene: TRBJ2-5
v_gene: TRBV20-1
abundance: few
CDR3aa: CSATPSGGPETQYF
CDR3nt: TGCAGTGCTACCCCTAGCGGGGGGCCCGAGACCCAGTACTTC

d_gene: TRBD1
j_gene: TRBJ1-5
v_gene: TRBV20-1
abundance: -
CDR3aa: CSAPRTGANQPQHF
CDR3nt: TGCAGTGCCCCGAGGACAGGGGCTAATCAGCCCCAGCATTTT

d_gene: TRBD1
j_gene: TRBJ2-1
v_gene: TRBV20-1
abundance: -
CDR3aa: CSARVNRGNYNEQFF
CDR3nt: TGCAGTGCTAGAGTAAACAGGGGCAACTACAATGAGCAGTTCTTC

d_gene: -
j_gene: TRBJ2-3
v_gene: TRBV29-1
abundance: -
CDR3aa: CSARRREEDTQYF
CDR3nt: TGCAGCGCTCGGAGGCGGGAAGAGGATACGCAGTATTTT

d_gene: -
j_gene: TRBJ1-1
v_gene: TRBV7-9
abundance: -
CDR3aa: CASSLARENTEAFF
CDR3nt: TGTGCCAGCAGCTTAGCCAGGGAAAACACTGAAGCTTTCTTT

d_gene: -
j_gene: TRBJ1-2
v_gene: TRBV12-3/TRBV12-4
abundance: few
CDR3aa: CASSPLQGIYGYTF
CDR3nt: TGTGCCAGCAGCCCACTCCAGGGGATCTATGGCTACACCTTC

d_gene: TRBD1
j_gene: TRBJ2-7
v_gene: TRBV12-3/TRBV12-4
abundance: -
CDR3aa: CASSHTGTGVQGYEQYF
CDR3nt: TGTGCCAGCAGTCATACCGGGACAGGGGTCCAAGGTTACGAGCAGTACTTC

d_gene: TRBD2
j_gene: TRBJ2-1
v_gene: TRBV20-1
abundance: -
CDR3aa: CGAKTSGRMEALEQFF
CDR3nt: TGCGGTGCTAAGACTAGCGGGAGAATGGAAGCCCTTGAGCAGTTCTTC

d_gene: -
j_gene: TRBJ2-1
v_gene: TRBV7-3
abundance: -
CDR3aa: CAGSRNRVGSMNEQFF
CDR3nt: TGTGCCGGCAGCAGGAACAGGGTTGGGTCAATGAATGAGCAGTTCTTC

d_gene: TRBD1
j_gene: TRBJ2-7
v_gene: TRBV29-1
abundance: -
CDR3aa: CSVDRGLTNEQYF
CDR3nt: TGCAGCGTCGACAGGGGGCTCACCAATGAGCAGTACTTC

d_gene: -
j_gene: TRBJ1-1
v_gene: TRBV6-7
abundance: -
CDR3aa: CASTQEGGAGWEATEAFF
CDR3nt: TGTGCCAGCACCCAGGAAGGAGGGGCTGGTTGGGAAGCCACTGAAGCTTTCTTT

d_gene: -
j_gene: TRBJ2-1
v_gene: TRBV27
abundance: -
CDR3aa: CAIKTVNNEQFF
CDR3nt: TGTGCCATCAAGACGGTGAACAATGAGCAGTTCTTC

d_gene: TRBD1
j_gene: TRBJ1-2
v_gene: TRBV6-4
abundance: -
CDR3aa: CASSPGQGRTMNYGYTF
CDR3nt: TGTGCCAGCAGCCCCGGACAGGGGCGGACCATGAACTATGGCTACACCTTC

d_gene: -
j_gene: TRBJ2-7
v_gene: TRBV5-6
abundance: few
CDR3aa: CASSLGAQYEQYF
CDR3nt: TGTGCCAGCAGCTTGGGGGCCCAATACGAGCAGTACTTC